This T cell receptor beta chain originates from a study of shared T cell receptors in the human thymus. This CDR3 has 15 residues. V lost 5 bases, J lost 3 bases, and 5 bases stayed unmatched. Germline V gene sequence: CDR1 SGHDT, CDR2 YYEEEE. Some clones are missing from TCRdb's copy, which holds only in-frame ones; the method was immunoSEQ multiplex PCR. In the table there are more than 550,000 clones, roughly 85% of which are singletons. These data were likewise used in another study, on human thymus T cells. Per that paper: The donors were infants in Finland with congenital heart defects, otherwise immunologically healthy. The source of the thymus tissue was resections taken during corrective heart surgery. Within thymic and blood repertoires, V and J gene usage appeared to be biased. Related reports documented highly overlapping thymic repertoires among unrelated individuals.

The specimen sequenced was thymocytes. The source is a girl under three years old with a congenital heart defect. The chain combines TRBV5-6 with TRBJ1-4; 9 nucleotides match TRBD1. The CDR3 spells CASRLQGASNEKLFF. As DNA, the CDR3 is TGTGCCAGCAGGTTACAGGGGGCGTCTAATGAAAAACTGTTTTTT.